A selection of T cell receptor beta chains follows, all from one sample in a study of T cell responses to AZD1222 COVID-19 vaccine. Only in-frame clones appear in the TCRdb table, and some are missing; sequencing was by immunoSEQ multiplex PCR. The sample gives about 55,000 clones, 89% of which show up once; roughly 2% is in the top ten. The material sequenced was peripheral blood, taken on day 0 of AZD1222 vaccination. These receptors were collected from an adult in good health. Both conserved end residues are part of each CDR3. The order of the fields is V gene, CDR3 length, clone size, J gene, D gene, CDR3 DNA, CDR3 protein. A D gene is named only where the DNA matches it firmly. Size is stated for part of the rows, as once, few or many counts, or as a class when the clone is expanded.

>TRBV30|13|-|TRBJ2-3|-
TGTGCCTGGACTAGCTCCGACACAGATACGCAGTATTTT
CAWTSSDTDTQYF
>TRBV29-1|14|once|TRBJ2-1|TRBD2
TGCAGCGTTGCACTAGCGGGGACTGGGAATGAGCAGTTCTTC
CSVALAGTGNEQFF
>TRBV2|14|-|TRBJ2-7|-
TGTGCCGGCCAGGAGGCGGGTAGTGCCTACGAGCAGTACTTC
CAGQEAGSAYEQYF
>TRBV12-3/TRBV12-4|13|-|TRBJ2-7|TRBD2
TGTGCCACTGGGCTTGCGGGAGTCTACGAGCAGTACTTC
CATGLAGVYEQYF
>TRBV7-9|15|once|TRBJ2-2|TRBD1
TGTGCCAGCAGCTTGGGGGACAGAAACACCGGGGAGCTGTTTTTT
CASSLGDRNTGELFF
>TRBV19|18|once|TRBJ1-5|-
TGTGCCAGTAGTATGAGGCCCCAACAGGGCTGGGGCAATCAGCCCCAGCATTTT
CASSMRPQQGWGNQPQHF
>TRBV3-1/TRBV3-2|15|-|TRBJ2-1|TRBD2
TGTGCCAGCAGCCAACAAGCGGGAGCCTACAATGAGCAGTTCTTC
CASSQQAGAYNEQFF
>TRBV5-1|16|-|TRBJ2-2|-
TGCGCCAGCAGACCCCCTGGTAGCGGAGACACCGGGGAGCTGTTTTTT
CASRPPGSGDTGELFF
>TRBV2|14|-|TRBJ2-2|-
TGTGCCAGCAGTGGACAGCTGAACACCGGGGAGCTGTTTTTT
CASSGQLNTGELFF
>TRBV12-3/TRBV12-4|12|-|TRBJ2-1|-
TGTGCCAGCAGTCCCGGGACGATAGAGCAGTTCTTC
CASSPGTIEQFF
>TRBV19|12|-|TRBJ1-1|-
TGTGCCAGTAGCCGGGCCCCCACTGAAGCTTTCTTT
CASSRAPTEAFF
>TRBV19|15|once|TRBJ2-3|-
TGTGCCAGTAGTATAAGGGGCTGGGGGCCAGATACGCAGTATTTT
CASSIRGWGPDTQYF
>TRBV10-3|15|-|TRBJ1-6|-
TGTGCCATCAGCCCCGGCGAGGGATACAATTCACCCCTCCACTTT
CAISPGEGYNSPLHF
>TRBV7-2|15|-|TRBJ1-4|-
TGTGCCAGCAGCTTAGTTGGAGGAGGCGGTGAAAAACTGTTTTTT
CASSLVGGGGEKLFF
>TRBV28|16|-|TRBJ2-1|TRBD2
TGTGCCAGCAGCCCACCTCCCAGCGGGAGTGGAAATGAGCAGTTCTTC
CASSPPPSGSGNEQFF
>TRBV18|13|-|TRBJ2-7|TRBD1
TGTGCCAGCTCTGGGACAGGGAGATACGAGCAGTACTTC
CASSGTGRYEQYF
>TRBV3-1/TRBV3-2|13|-|TRBJ2-5|-
TGTGCCAGCAGCCAAGAGCCGAGGGAGACCCAGTACTTC
CASSQEPRETQYF
>TRBV11-1|16|-|TRBJ2-4|-
TGTGCCAGCAGCCCAGCCGAGGGTAGGGGAAAAAACATTCAGTACTTC
CASSPAEGRGKNIQYF
>TRBV30|12|-|TRBJ1-2|-
TGTGCCTGGAGTTTGACAGACTATGGCTACACCTTC
CAWSLTDYGYTF
>TRBV12-2|18|-|TRBJ2-3|-
TGTGCAAGTCGCGGAAAGGGTCAACTAGCGGGAGTCACAGATACGCAGTATTTT
CASRGKGQLAGVTDTQYF
>TRBV6-5|13|-|TRBJ2-5|-
TGTGCCAGCGGGTTGGTGTTGCAAGAGACCCAGTACTTC
CASGLVLQETQYF
>TRBV5-1|15|once|TRBJ2-1|TRBD2
TGCGCCAGCAGCTTGGCTGCGGGAGGGCATATTGAGCAGTTCTTC
CASSLAAGGHIEQFF
>TRBV5-8|16|-|TRBJ1-2|-
TGTGCCAGCAGCTTGGCTGGAGGGCCCGGCGGCTATGGCTACACCTTC
CASSLAGGPGGYGYTF
>TRBV5-1|14|-|TRBJ1-1|TRBD1
TGCGCCAGCAGCGAGGGGGCGCTGGTCACTGAAGCTTTCTTT
CASSEGALVTEAFF
>TRBV11-2|15|once|TRBJ2-5|-
TGTGCCAGCAGCTTAGAGGGGACGGGTGGCCCTACCCAGTACTTC
CASSLEGTGGPTQYF
>TRBV3-1/TRBV3-2|16|once|TRBJ1-4|TRBD1
TGTGCCAGCAGCAAACGACAGGGACCAACTAATGAAAAACTGTTTTTT
CASSKRQGPTNEKLFF
>TRBV5-4|13|-|TRBJ1-1|-
TGTGCCAGCAGCTTGGTTTGGGGCACTGAAGCTTTCTTT
CASSLVWGTEAFF
>TRBV11-3|12|-|TRBJ2-1|-
TGTGCCAGCAGCCCCGGTCGCGGAGCGCAGTTCTTC
CASSPGRGAQFF
>TRBV5-1|16|-|TRBJ2-2|-
TGCGCCAGCAGCTTTGTGGGGGGCTGGGACACCGGGGAGCTGTTTTTT
CASSFVGGWDTGELFF
>TRBV5-6|17|-|TRBJ2-7|TRBD1
TGTGCCAGCAGCTTCGGGGGAGACCGGGACAGGGGCTACGAGCAGTACTTC
CASSFGGDRDRGYEQYF
>TRBV30|14|few|TRBJ1-4|TRBD1
TGTGCCTGGACAGGACAGGGCCATGGTGAAAAACTGTTTTTT
CAWTGQGHGEKLFF
>TRBV9|15|-|TRBJ2-1|TRBD1
TGTGCCAGCAGCGAGGGACAGGGGGCGCACAATGAGCAGTTCTTC
CASSEGQGAHNEQFF
>TRBV7-2|17|-|TRBJ2-1|TRBD1
TGTGCCAGCAGCTTAGCGACGACCGGGACAGCTTACAATGAGCAGTTCTTC
CASSLATTGTAYNEQFF
>TRBV28|11|-|TRBJ1-6|-
TGTGCCAGCAGTGGTTCGGGGACCCTCCACTTT
CASSGSGTLHF
>TRBV5-4|17|-|TRBJ2-7|-
TGTGCCAGCAGCCCCTCCCTGAATATTGGCGGGGTCTACGAGCAGTACTTC
CASSPSLNIGGVYEQYF
>TRBV7-9|13|-|TRBJ2-1|-
TGTGCCAGCAGCCCATCCGGAGTTAATGAGCAGTTCTTC
CASSPSGVNEQFF
>TRBV9|16|-|TRBJ2-3|-
TGTGCCAGCAGCGTAGCCGCGGGCGGGGACACAGATACGCAGTATTTT
CASSVAAGGDTDTQYF
>TRBV7-9|13|-|TRBJ1-2|-
TGTGCCAGCGGAACGGACACTAACTATGGCTACACCTTC
CASGTDTNYGYTF
>TRBV11-1|15|-|TRBJ2-3|TRBD2
TGTGCCAGCAGCAGGAGCGGGGACCGCACAGATACGCAGTATTTT
CASSRSGDRTDTQYF
>TRBV4-1|13|-|TRBJ1-2|-
TGCGCCAGCAGCCGCTCTGATGGGGATGGCTACACCTTC
CASSRSDGDGYTF
>TRBV7-2|13|few|TRBJ1-2|TRBD1
TGTGCCAGCAGCACGGGACAGGGGAATGGCTACACCTTC
CASSTGQGNGYTF
>TRBV6-1|15|-|TRBJ1-2|-
TGTGCCAGCAGTGAAGCCTGGACAGACGCCAATGGCTACACCTTC
CASSEAWTDANGYTF
>TRBV11-2|14|once|TRBJ1-3|-
TGTGCCAGCAGCTTGGCAGGCCCTGGAAACACCATATATTTT
CASSLAGPGNTIYF
>TRBV6-1|16|-|TRBJ2-1|-
TGTGCCAGCAGTGCCCTCCCCGGGAAGAAATCCAATGAGCAGTTCTTC
CASSALPGKKSNEQFF
>TRBV5-4|14|-|TRBJ2-7|-
TGTGCCAGCAGCCCTCAAGGACCCGACTACGAGCAGTACTTC
CASSPQGPDYEQYF
>TRBV19|17|-|TRBJ1-4|-
TGTGCCAGTAGTCTACCGGACGGGACCGCAACTAATGAAAAACTGTTTTTT
CASSLPDGTATNEKLFF
>TRBV5-1|15|-|TRBJ2-7|-
TGCGCCAGCAGCCTAAGAGGAAACGATGCGGGCGAGCAGTACTTC
CASSLRGNDAGEQYF
>TRBV28|15|-|TRBJ1-5|-
TGTGCCAGCAAAGATAGACAGACCAGCAATCAGCCCCAGCATTTT
CASKDRQTSNQPQHF
>TRBV6-1|16|-|TRBJ2-7|TRBD1
TGTGCCAGCAGTGACGGGACAGGGGGATACCTATACGAGCAGTACTTC
CASSDGTGGYLYEQYF
>TRBV5-5|16|-|TRBJ1-5|-
TGTGCCAGCAGCATCTCTTCAGGGTTCCTCAATCAGCCCCAGCATTTT
CASSISSGFLNQPQHF
>TRBV5-4|17|once|TRBJ2-2|TRBD2
TGTGCCAGCAGCTTGGCTGGCCTAGCGGGCTCCACCGGGGAGCTGTTTTTT
CASSLAGLAGSTGELFF
>TRBV12-3/TRBV12-4|13|-|TRBJ1-5|-
TGTGCCAGCAGTCGCGGACCTAATCAGCCCCAGCATTTT
CASSRGPNQPQHF
>TRBV12-2|12|-|TRBJ1-1|-
TGTGCAAGTCGGCCAGGGAACACTGAAGCTTTCTTT
CASRPGNTEAFF
>TRBV10-3|15|-|TRBJ2-7|-
TGTGCCATCAGATCGTTCGCGGGTCTTTCCTACGAGCAGTACTTC
CAIRSFAGLSYEQYF
>TRBV4-1|15|-|TRBJ2-7|TRBD2
TGCGCCAGCAGCTCCGGGACTAGCGGGAATTACGAGCAGTACTTC
CASSSGTSGNYEQYF
>TRBV7-3|12|-|TRBJ2-2|-
TGTGCCAGCAGGGGCCTCACCGGGGAGCTGTTTTTT
CASRGLTGELFF
>TRBV5-6|11|-|TRBJ1-5|-
TGTGCCAGCCCCGCCCTTAAAGGCCAGCATTTT
CASPALKGQHF
>TRBV3-1/TRBV3-2|13|-|TRBJ1-2|-
TGTGCCAGCAGCCATAGAGGGGACTATGGCTACACCTTC
CASSHRGDYGYTF
>TRBV6-6|16|-|TRBJ2-2|-
TGTGCCAGCAGTTTCCACCCGTTGGGAGGCAACGGGGAGCTGTTTTTT
CASSFHPLGGNGELFF
>TRBV25-1|13|-|TRBJ2-7|TRBD1
TGTGCCAGCAAGGGACAGGGGGCCTACGAGCAGTACTTC
CASKGQGAYEQYF